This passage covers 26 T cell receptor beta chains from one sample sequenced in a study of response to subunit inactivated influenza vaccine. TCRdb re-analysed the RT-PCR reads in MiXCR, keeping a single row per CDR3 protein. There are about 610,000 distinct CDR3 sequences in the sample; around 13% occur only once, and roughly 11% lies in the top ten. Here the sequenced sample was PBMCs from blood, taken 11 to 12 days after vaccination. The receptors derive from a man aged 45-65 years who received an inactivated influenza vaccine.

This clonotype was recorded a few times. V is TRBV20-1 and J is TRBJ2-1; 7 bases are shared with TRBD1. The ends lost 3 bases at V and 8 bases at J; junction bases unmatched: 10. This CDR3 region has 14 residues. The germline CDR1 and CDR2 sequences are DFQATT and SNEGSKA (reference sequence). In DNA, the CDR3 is TGCAGTGCTAGCAGACAGGGCACTGGCCATGAGCAGTTCTTC. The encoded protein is CSASRQGTGHEQFF.

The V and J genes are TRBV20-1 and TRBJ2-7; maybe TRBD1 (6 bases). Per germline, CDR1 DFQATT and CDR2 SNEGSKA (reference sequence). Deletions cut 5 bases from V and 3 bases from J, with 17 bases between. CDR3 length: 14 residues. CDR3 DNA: TGCAGTGCTTACCTAACCGGGACAATCTACGAGCAGTACTTC. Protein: CSAYLTGTIYEQYF.

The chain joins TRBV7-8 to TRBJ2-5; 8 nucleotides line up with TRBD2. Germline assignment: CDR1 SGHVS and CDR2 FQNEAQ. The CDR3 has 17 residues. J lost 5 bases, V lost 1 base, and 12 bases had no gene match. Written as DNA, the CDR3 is TGTGCCAGCAGCTTAGGAGGTCGGACTAGCTTGTATGAGACCCAGTACTTC. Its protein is CASSLGGRTSLYETQYF.

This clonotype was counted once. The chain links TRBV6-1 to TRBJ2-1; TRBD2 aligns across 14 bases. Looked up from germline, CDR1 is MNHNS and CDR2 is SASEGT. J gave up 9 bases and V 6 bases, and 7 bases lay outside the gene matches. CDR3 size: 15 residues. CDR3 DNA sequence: TGTGCCAGCAGGAGGGATGGACTAGCGGGGGGTGAGCAGTTCTTC. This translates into CASRRDGLAGGEQFF.

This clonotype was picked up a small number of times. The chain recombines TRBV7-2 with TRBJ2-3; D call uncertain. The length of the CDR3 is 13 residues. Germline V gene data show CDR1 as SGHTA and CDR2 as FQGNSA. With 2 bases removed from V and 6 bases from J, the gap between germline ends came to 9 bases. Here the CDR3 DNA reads TGTGCCAGCAGCTTAAGCGCCCCTGATACGCAGTATTTT. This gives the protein CASSLSAPDTQYF.

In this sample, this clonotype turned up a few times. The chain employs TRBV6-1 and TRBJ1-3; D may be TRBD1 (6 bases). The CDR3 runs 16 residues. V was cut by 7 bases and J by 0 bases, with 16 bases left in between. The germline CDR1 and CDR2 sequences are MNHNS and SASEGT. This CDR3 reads CASTPGGPYSGNTIYF. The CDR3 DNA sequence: TGTGCCAGCACCCCCGGGGGCCCCTACTCTGGAAACACCATATATTTT.

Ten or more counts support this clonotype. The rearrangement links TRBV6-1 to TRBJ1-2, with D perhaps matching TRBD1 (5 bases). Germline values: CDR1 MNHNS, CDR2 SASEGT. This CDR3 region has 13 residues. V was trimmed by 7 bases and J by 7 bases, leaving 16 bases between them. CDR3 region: CASKRTQGAGYTF. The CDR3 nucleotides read TGTGCCAGCAAGCGGACCCAGGGAGCTGGCTACACCTTC.

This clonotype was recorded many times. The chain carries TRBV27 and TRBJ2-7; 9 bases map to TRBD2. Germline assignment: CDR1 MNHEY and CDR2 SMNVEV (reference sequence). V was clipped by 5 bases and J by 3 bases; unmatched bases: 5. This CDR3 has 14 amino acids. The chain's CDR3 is CASSEGLANYEQYF. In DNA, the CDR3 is TGTGCCAGCAGTGAGGGACTAGCCAACTACGAGCAGTACTTC.

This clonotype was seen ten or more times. The CDR3 sequence: CASSSGQGITYEQYF. DNA of the CDR3: TGCGCCAGCAGCTCCGGACAGGGAATAACCTACGAGCAGTACTTC. The chain joins TRBV5-1 to TRBJ2-7, with 8 bases that match TRBD1. The length of the CDR3 is 15 residues. V dropped 3 bases and J dropped 2; count of bases not matched to a gene: 7. Germline V gene data show CDR1 as SGHRS and CDR2 as YFSETQ.

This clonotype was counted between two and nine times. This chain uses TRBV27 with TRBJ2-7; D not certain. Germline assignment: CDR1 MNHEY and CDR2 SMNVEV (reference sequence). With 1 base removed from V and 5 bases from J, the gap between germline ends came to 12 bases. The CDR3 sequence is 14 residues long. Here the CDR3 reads CASSLLAVPDEQYF. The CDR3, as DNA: TGTGCCAGCAGTTTATTGGCTGTACCGGACGAGCAGTACTTC.

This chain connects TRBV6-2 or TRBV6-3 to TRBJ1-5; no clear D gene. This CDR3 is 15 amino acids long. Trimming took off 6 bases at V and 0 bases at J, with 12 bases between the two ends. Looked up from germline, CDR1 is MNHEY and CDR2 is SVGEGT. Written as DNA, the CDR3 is TGTGCCAGCAGCCGCGACGGACTTAGCAATCAGCCCCAGCATTTT. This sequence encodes CASSRDGLSNQPQHF.

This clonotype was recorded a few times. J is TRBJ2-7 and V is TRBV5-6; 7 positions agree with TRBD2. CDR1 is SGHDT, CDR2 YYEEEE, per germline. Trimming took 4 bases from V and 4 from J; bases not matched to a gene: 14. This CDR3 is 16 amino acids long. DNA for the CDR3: TGTGCCAGCAGCCCCACTCGCCAGGGAGGGATATACGAGCAGTACTTC. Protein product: CASSPTRQGGIYEQYF.

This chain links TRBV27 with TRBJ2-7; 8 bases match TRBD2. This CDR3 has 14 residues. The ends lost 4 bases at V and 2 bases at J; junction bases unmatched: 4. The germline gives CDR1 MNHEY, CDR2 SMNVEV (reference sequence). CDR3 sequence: CASSYGLATYEQYF. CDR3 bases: TGTGCCAGCAGTTATGGACTAGCAACCTACGAGCAGTACTTC.

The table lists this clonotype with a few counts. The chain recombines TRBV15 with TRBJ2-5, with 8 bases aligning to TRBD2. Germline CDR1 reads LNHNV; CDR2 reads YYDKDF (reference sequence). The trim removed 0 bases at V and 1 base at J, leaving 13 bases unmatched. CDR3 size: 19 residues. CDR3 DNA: TGTGCCACCAGCAGAGATCCCCCCGGTCCAGCGGGAGCCCAAGAGACCCAGTACTTC. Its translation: CATSRDPPGPAGAQETQYF.

The CDR3 nucleotides are TGTGCCAGCAGCGTAGCCGGGACTAGCCATGAGACCCAGTACTTC. It codes for CASSVAGTSHETQYF. This chain joins TRBV9 and TRBJ2-5, with TRBD2 identical over 9 bases. The CDR3 loop spans 15 amino acids. V was clipped by 0 bases and J by 5 bases; unmatched bases: 5. Looked up from germline, CDR1 is SGDLS and CDR2 is YYNGEE.

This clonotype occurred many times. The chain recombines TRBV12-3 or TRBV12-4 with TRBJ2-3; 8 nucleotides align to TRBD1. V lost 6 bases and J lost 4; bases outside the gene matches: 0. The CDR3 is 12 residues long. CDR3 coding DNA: TGTGCCAGCAGACAGGGGGCAGATACGCAGTATTTT. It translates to CASRQGADTQYF.

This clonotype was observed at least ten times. The CDR3 DNA follows: TGCAGCGTTCGATATAACGACAGATACGAGCAGTACTTC. It encodes CSVRYNDRYEQYF. The chain couples TRBV29-1 to TRBJ2-7, with D possibly being TRBD1 (5 bases). V was trimmed by 5 bases and J by 4 bases, leaving 15 bases between them. CDR1 and CDR2 (germline): SQVTM, ANQGSEA. This CDR3 has 13 residues.

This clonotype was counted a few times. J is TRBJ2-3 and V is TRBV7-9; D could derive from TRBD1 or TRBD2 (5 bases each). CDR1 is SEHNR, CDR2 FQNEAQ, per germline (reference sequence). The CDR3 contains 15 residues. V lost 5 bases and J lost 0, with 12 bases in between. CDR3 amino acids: CASSGTDPSTDTQYF. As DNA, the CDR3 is TGTGCCAGCAGCGGGACCGACCCTAGCACAGATACGCAGTATTTT.

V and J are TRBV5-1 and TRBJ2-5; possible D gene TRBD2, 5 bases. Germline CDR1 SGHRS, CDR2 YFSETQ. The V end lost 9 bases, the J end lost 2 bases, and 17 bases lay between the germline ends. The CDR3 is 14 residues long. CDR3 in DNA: TGCGCCACCCCCCTAGCAGAAGATCAAGAGACCCAGTACTTC. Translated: CATPLAEDQETQYF.

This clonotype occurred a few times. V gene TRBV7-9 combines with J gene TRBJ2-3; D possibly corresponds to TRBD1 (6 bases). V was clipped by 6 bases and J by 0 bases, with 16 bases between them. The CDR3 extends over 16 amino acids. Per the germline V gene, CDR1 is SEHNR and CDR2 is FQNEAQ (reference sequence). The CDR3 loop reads CASRTDRFSSTDTQYF. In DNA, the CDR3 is TGTGCCAGCAGGACCGACAGGTTCTCTAGCACAGATACGCAGTATTTT.

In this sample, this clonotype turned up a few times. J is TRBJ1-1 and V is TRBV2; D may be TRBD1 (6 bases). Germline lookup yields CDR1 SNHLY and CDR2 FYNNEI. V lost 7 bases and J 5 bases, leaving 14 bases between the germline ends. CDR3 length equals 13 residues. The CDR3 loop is CASIKQGGTEAFF. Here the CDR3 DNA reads TGTGCCAGCATTAAACAGGGTGGAACTGAAGCTTTCTTT.

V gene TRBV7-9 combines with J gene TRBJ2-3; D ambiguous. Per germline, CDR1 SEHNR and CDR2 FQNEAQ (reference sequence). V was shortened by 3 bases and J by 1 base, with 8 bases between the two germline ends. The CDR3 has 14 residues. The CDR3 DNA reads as TGTGCCAGCAGCTTGCAGGCCGGCACAGATACGCAGTATTTT. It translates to CASSLQAGTDTQYF.

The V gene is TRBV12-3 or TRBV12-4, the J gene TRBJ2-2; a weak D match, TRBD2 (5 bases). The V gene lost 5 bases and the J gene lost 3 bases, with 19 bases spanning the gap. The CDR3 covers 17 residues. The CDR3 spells CASSPPPARGYTGELFF. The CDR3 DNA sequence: TGTGCCAGCAGTCCCCCTCCCGCCCGAGGGTACACCGGGGAGCTGTTTTTT.

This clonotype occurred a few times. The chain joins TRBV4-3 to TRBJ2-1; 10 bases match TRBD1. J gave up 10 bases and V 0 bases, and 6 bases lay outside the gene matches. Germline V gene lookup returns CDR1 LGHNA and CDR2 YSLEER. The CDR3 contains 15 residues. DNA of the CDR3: TGCGCCAGCAGCCAAGACCGGACAGGGGGTTGGGAGCAGTTCTTC. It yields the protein CASSQDRTGGWEQFF.

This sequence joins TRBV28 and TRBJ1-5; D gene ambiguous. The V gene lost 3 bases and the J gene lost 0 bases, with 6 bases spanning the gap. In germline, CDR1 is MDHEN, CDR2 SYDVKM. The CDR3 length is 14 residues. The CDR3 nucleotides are TGTGCCAGCAGTTTCCCGAGTAGCAATCAGCCCCAGCATTTT. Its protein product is CASSFPSSNQPQHF.

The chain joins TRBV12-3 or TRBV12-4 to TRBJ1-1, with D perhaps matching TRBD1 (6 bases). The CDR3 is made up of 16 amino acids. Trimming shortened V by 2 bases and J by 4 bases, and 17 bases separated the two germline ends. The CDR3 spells CASSLPLGRGSTEAFF. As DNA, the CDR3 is TGTGCCAGCAGTTTACCTCTTGGAAGGGGGAGCACTGAAGCTTTCTTT.